Included here is one T cell receptor (beta chain) sequence, with context. This sample is drawn from a study of T cell changes during pregnancy in multiple sclerosis. The CDR3 extends over 15 amino acids. J gave up 4 bases and V 7 bases, and 7 bases lay outside the gene matches. The germline gives CDR1 LNHNV, CDR2 YYDKDF (reference sequence). The method was immunoSEQ multiplex PCR; TCRdb's version includes in-frame clones alone and lacks a portion of them. This sample has about 20,000 clones; roughly 84% occur once, and the top ten carry roughly 9.6%. Sequencing was performed on CD8+ T cells from peripheral blood mononuclear cells, taken after pregnancy. V is TRBV15 and J is TRBJ2-1, with TRBD2 matching 10 bases. This receptor was obtained from a female donor with multiple sclerosis, enrolled in a pregnancy study. The CDR3 region is CATNPGLASYNEQFF. CDR3 nucleotide sequence: TGTGCCACCAACCCGGGACTAGCGTCATACAATGAGCAGTTCTTC.